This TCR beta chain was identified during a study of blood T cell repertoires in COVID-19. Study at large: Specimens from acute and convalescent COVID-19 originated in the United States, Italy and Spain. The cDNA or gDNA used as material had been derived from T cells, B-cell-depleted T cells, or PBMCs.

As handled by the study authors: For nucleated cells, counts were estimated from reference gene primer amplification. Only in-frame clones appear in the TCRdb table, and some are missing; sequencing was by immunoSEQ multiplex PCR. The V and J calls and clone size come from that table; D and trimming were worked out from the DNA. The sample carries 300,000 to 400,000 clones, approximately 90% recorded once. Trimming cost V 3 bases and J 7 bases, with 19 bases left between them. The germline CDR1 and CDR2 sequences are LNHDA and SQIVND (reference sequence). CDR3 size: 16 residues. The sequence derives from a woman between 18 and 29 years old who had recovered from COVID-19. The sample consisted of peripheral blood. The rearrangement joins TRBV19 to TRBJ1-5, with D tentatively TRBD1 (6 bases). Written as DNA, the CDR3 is TGTGCCAGTAGTATGAATCGGGACACGGGGAAGCAGCCCCAGCATTTT. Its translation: CASSMNRDTGKQPQHF.